The present T cell receptor beta chain was sequenced within a study of T cell repertoires in cytomegalovirus infection. Overall study context: Selected CMV epitopes included recently identified HLA-C-restricted ones as well as well-studied HLA-B-restricted ones. It can be stated that public TCR beta signatures indicated CMV infection as well as a matching HLA type.

Points from the study as a whole: Identification of carriers of CMV plus the relevant HLA was performed using cumulative public TCR beta family frequency.

TCRdb independently ran MiXCR on the reads; one entry per CDR3 protein. The data contain roughly 730,000 distinct CDR3 sequences, 33% of them seen just once; the ten biggest clones take up about 20%. The CDR3 is 15 amino acids. Germline CDR1 and CDR2: LNHNV and YYDKDF (reference sequence). The V and J ends lost 4 bases and 7 bases, in that order; junction bases with no gene match: 10. This clonotype appeared a single time. Antigen: not known. The chain carries TRBV15 and TRBJ1-5; 7 bases fit TRBD1. Here the sequenced sample was cultured PBMCs, taken from culture after CMV antigen stimulation. The receptor was isolated from a human donor in good health (CMV status not recorded). Some clones in this sample may be carry-over from other donors' samples. The CDR3 DNA is TGTGCCACCAGCACACCGACAGGGAGGAGACAGCCCCAGCATTTT. This encodes CATSTPTGRRQPQHF.